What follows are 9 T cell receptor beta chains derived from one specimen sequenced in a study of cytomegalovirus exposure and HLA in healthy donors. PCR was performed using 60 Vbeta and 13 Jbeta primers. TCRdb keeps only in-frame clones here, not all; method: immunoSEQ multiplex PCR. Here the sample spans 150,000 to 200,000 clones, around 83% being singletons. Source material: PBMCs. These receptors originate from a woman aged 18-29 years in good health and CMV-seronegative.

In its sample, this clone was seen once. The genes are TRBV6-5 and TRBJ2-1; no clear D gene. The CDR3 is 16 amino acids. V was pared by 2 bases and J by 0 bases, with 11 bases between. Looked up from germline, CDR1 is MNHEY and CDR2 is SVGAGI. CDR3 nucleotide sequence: TGTGCCAGCAGTTACGGTCTTTCGAGCTCCTACAATGAGCAGTTCTTC. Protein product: CASSYGLSSSYNEQFF.

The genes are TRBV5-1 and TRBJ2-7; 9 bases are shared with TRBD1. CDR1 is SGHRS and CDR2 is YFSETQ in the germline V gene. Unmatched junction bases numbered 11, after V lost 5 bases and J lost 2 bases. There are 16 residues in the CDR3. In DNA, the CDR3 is TGCGCCAGCAGTTATTATCGACAGGGGGGGACCTACGAGCAGTACTTC. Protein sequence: CASSYYRQGGTYEQYF.

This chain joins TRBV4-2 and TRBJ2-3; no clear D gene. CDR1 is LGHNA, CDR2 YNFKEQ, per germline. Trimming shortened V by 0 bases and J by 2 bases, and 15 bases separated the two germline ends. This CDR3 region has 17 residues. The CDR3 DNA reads TGTGCCAGCAGCCAAGATCAGGCGCCGGAAAACACAGATACGCAGTATTTT. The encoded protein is CASSQDQAPENTDTQYF.

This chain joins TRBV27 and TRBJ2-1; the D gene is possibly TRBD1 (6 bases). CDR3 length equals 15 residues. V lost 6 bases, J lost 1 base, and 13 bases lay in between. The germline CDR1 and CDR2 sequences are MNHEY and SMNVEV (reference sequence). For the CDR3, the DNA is TGTGCCAGCAGCCCCCTGGGGGCTTCCTACAATGAGCAGTTCTTC. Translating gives CASSPLGASYNEQFF.

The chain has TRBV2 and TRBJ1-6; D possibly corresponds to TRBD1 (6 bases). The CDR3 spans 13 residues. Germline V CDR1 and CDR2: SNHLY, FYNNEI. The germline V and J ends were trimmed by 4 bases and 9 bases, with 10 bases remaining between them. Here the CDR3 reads CASSGRGGSPLHF. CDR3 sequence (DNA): TGTGCCAGCAGTGGCAGGGGTGGTTCACCCCTCCACTTT. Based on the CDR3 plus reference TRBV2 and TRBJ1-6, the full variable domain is EPEVTQTPSHQVTQMGQEVILRCVPISNHLYFYWYRQILGQKVEFLVSFYNNEISEKSEIFDDQFSVERPDGSNFTLKIRSTKLEDSAMYFCASSGRGGSPLHFGNGTRLTVT.

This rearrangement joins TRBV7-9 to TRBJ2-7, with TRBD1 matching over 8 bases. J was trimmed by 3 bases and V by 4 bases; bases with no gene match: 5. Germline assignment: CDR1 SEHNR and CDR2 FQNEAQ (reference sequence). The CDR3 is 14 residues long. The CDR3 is CASSSGQAFYEQYF. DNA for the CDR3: TGTGCCAGCAGCTCGGGACAGGCCTTCTACGAGCAGTACTTC.

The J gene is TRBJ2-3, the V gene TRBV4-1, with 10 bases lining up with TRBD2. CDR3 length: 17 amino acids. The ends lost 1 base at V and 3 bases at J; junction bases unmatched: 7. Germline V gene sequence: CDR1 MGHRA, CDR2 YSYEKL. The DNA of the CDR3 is TGCGCCAGCAGCCAAGGAGCGGGTAGCGGGAGGACAGATACGCAGTATTTT. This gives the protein CASSQGAGSGRTDTQYF.

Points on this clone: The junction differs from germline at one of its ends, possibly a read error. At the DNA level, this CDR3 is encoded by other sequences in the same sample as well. The CDR3 sequence: CASSQIAGAGELFF. DNA of the CDR3: TGCGCCAGCAGCCAAATCGCGGGTGCCGGGGAGCTATTTTTT. This chain links TRBV4-3 with TRBJ2-2; a possible D gene is TRBD2 (5 bases). The CDR3 covers 14 residues. Germline CDR1 LGHNA, CDR2 YSLEER.

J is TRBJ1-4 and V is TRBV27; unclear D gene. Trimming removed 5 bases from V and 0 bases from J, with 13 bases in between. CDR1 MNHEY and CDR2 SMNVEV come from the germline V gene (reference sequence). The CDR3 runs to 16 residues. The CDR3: CASSPDATSTNEKLFF. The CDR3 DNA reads TGTGCCAGCAGTCCCGATGCGACTTCAACTAATGAAAAACTGTTTTTT.